This TCR beta chain was profiled in a study of vaccination effects on CD4 cells after COVID-19. Across the study: Among convalescent patients, two provided samples 16 days and one week before vaccination.

Before sequencing took place, the ViraFEST assay used viral peptide pools to expand antigen-specific CD4+ T cells. At the end of over 8 days of culture, CD4+ T cells were isolated. A PCR test confirmed that the person had SARS-CoV-2 infection between March and December 2020. This clone was recorded a few times. Antigen: not known. Study-level results: Early post-infection timepoints were absent, and convalescent patients were few.

The germline CDR1 and CDR2 sequences are SGHTA and FQGTGA. V lost 8 bases to trimming and J lost 5 bases, with 14 bases between them. CDR3 size: 13 residues. Clones were sequenced by immunoSEQ multiplex PCR, and TCRdb holds only the in-frame ones, with some missing. The sample includes about 40,000 clones, roughly 73% of them seen just once. The material sequenced was CD4+ T cells from PBMCs cultured with a peptide pool, taken before COVID-19 vaccination. The chain recombines TRBV7-3 with TRBJ2-3; unclear D gene. The TCR sequence derives from a human donor who had a prior SARS-CoV-2 infection. In DNA, the CDR3 is TGTGCCAGCGGACCCGACCGAGGAGATACGCAGTATTTT. As protein: CASGPDRGDTQYF.